The sequence of this TCR beta chain was determined in a study of blood T cell dynamics during melanoma immunotherapy. On the study more broadly: Patients with metastatic melanoma got pembrolizumab or nivolumab-ipilimumab as first-line care. General observations from the study: Clones driving repertoire changes may be melanoma-specific or general immune activation.

Comments on this clone: Its antigen is currently unknown.

Stated time point: week 3, after first cycle of checkpoint inhibitor. One draw preceded checkpoint blockade; another followed its first cycle at week 3. Response was assessed by RECIST 1.1 at 12 weeks, except a couple of rapid progressors. Profiled with immunoSEQ multiplex PCR; TCRdb holds only in-frame clones, not every one. The sample lists more than 10,000 clones, around 80% occurring once. Germline CDR1 and CDR2: SNHLY and FYNNEI. Between the trimmed V and J ends, which lost 4 bases and 5 bases, there was a span of 11 bases. CDR3 length: 13 residues. V is TRBV2 and J is TRBJ2-5, with D perhaps matching TRBD2 (5 bases). The specimen comprised blood, sampled from a patient treated with checkpoint blockade. The TCR was taken from a human donor with melanoma. The CDR3 bases are TGTGCCAGCAGTGTGAGGGTTGGGGAGACCCAGTACTTC. It codes for CASSVRVGETQYF.